This T cell receptor beta chain was profiled in a study of T cells in Graves' hyperthyroidism and ophthalmopathy. Study in general: Pretreatment peripheral blood was obtained at initial diagnosis.

V dropped 6 bases and J dropped 5 bases, with 14 bases sitting between them. CDR1 and CDR2 (germline): SGDLS, YYNGEE. The CDR3 extends over 13 amino acids. This clonotype was seen many times. Its specificity is not known. Broader study findings: Blood also held most thyroid clonotypes expanded beyond 0.001.

Amplified TCR beta CDR3 regions came from RNA transcripts. First-round RT-PCR of the TCR CDR3 relied on the HTBI primer set. TCRdb re-derived calls from the multiplex PCR reads in MiXCR, one entry per CDR3 protein. The table has some 350,000 distinct CDR3 sequences, under 20% seen once; the top ten hold 3% to 4%. For the diagnoses, clinical symptoms, serum thyroxine and TRAb, thyroid ultrasound and orbital computed tomography were used. The receptor comes from a young woman with Graves' hyperthyroidism. V usage is TRBV9 and J usage is TRBJ1-1; D might be TRBD1 (5 bases). Sequenced material: blood. The chain's CDR3 is CASTGRGRTEAFF. The CDR3, as DNA: TGTGCCAGCACCGGTCGGGGGAGGACTGAAGCTTTCTTT.